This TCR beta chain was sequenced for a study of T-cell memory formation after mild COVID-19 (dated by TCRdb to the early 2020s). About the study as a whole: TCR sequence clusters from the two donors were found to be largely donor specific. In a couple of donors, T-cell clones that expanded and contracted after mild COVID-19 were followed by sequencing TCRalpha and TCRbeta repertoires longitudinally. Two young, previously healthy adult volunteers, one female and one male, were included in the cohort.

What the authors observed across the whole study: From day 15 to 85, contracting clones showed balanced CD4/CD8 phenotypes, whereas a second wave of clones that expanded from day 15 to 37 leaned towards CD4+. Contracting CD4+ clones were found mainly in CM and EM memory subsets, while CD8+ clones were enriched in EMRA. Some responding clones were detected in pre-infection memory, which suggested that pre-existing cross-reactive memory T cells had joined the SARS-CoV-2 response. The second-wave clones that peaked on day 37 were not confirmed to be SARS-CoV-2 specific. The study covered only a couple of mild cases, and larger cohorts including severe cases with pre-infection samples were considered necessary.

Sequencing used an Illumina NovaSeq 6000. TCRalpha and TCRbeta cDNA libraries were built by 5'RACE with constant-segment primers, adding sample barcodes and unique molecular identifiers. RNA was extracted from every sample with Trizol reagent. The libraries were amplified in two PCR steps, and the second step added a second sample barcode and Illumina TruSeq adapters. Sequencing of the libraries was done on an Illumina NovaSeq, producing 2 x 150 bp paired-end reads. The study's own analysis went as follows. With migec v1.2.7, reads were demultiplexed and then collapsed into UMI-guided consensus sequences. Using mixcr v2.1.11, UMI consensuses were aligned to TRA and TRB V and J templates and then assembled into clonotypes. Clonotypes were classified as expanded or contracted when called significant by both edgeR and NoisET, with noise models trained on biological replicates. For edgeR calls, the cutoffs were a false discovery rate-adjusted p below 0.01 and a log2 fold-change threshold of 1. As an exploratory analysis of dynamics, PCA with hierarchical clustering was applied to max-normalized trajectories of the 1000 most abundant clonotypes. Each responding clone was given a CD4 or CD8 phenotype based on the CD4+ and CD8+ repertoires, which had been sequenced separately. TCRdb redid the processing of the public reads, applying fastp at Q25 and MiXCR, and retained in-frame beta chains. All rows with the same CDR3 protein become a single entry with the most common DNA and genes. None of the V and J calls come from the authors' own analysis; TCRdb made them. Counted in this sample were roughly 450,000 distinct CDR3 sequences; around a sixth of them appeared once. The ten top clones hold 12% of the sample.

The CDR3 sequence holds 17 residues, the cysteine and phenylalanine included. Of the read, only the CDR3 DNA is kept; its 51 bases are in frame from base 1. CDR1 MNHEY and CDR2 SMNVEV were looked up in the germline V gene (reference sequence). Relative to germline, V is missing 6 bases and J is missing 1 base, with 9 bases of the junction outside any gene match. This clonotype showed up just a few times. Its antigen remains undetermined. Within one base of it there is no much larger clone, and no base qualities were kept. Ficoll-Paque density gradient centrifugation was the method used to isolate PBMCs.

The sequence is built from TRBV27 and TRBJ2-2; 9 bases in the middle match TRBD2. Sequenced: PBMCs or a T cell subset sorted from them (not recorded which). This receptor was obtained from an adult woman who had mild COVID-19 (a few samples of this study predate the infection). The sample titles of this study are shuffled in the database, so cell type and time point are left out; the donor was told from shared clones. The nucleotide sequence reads TGTGCCAGCAGCCCCCCCCGCGGGGGGGTGAACACCGGGGAGCTGTTTTTT. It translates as CASSPPRGGVNTGELFF.